This T cell receptor beta chain was identified during a study of regulatory T cells in long-lasting Graves disease. According to the study, TCR beta libraries were built with iRepertoire HTBI primers and CDR3-region Arm-PCR. TCRdb used MiXCR to reprocess the multiplex PCR reads, holding one entry per CDR3 protein. The table records approximately 540,000 distinct CDR3 sequences, 12% of them present only once. This clonotype occurred many times. Trimming stripped 1 base from V and 6 bases from J, with 5 bases between. Germline V CDR1 and CDR2: LGHNT, FRNRAP. CDR3 length equals 12 residues. Time point here: newly diagnosed GD, antithyroid drugs for less than 3 months. Isolated PBMC RNA provided the starting material for the TCR library. Separately, the same data were catalogued under a study of T cells in Graves' hyperthyroidism and ophthalmopathy. That study reports: Stable disease denoted Graves' hyperthyroidism without ophthalmopathy progression within 18 months. Uncontrolled infections, other autoimmune diseases, pregnancy or lactation led to exclusion of patients.

Here the sequenced sample was peripheral blood mononuclear cells (PBMCs), taken at new diagnosis, from a patient treated with antithyroid drugs. The J gene is TRBJ2-3, the V gene TRBV12-5; no firm D call. The TCR sequence derives from a woman aged 25 to 39 with Graves disease. For the CDR3, the DNA is TGTGCTAGTGGTTTGGAGACGGATACGCAGTATTTT. It yields the protein CASGLETDTQYF.